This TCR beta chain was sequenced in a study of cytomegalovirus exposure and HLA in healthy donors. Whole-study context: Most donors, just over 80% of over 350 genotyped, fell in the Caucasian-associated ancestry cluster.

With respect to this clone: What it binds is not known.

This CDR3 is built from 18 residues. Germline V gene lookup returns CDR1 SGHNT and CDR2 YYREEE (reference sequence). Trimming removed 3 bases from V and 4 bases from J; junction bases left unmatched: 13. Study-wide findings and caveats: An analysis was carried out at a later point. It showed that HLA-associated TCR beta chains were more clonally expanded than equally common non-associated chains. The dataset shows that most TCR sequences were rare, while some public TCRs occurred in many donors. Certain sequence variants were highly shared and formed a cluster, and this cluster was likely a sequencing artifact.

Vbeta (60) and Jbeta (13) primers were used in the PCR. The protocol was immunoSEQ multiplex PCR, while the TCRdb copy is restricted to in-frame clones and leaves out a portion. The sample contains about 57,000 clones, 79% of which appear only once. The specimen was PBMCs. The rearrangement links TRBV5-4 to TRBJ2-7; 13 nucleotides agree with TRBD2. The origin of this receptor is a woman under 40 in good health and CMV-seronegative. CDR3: CASSSRTSGSLTSYEQYV. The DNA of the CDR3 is TGTGCCAGCAGCTCAAGGACTAGCGGGAGCCTCACGTCATACGAGCAGTACGTC.